What follows is one T cell receptor beta chain and its context. This sample stems from a study of blood T cell repertoires in COVID-19. Original data processing: Amplification with reference gene primers provided the estimates of nucleated cell counts. Sequencing used immunoSEQ multiplex PCR; TCRdb keeps in-frame clones, though not all of them. V, J and clone size reflect that table, while D and trimming were determined from the DNA. The sample comprises 200,000 to 300,000 clones, about 82% of which are singletons, and roughly 5.2% rests with the top ten. Seattle patients were enrolled during active infection and followed longitudinally. CDR3 length: 15 amino acids. The V gene's germline CDR1 is MNHEY and CDR2 SVGAGI. With 4 bases clipped from V and 5 bases from J, the junction kept 7 bases outside the gene matches.

The rearrangement links TRBV6-5 to TRBJ2-5; 10 bases agree with TRBD1. The source is a woman over 75 with COVID-19, enrolled during active disease. Sequenced input: peripheral blood. CDR3: CASSSTTGGGETQYF. CDR3 DNA sequence: TGTGCCAGCAGTTCTACGACAGGGGGCGGGGAGACCCAGTACTTC.